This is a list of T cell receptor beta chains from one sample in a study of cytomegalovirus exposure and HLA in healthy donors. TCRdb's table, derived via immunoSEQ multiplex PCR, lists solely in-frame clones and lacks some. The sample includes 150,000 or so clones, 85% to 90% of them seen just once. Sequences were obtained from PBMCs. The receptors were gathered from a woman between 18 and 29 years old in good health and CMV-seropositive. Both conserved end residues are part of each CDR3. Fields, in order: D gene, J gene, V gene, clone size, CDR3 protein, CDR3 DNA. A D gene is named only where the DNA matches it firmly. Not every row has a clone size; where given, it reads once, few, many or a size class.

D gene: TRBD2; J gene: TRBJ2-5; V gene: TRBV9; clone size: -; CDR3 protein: CASSAGTSRETQYF; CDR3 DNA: TGTGCCAGCAGCGCCGGGACTAGTAGGGAGACCCAGTACTTC
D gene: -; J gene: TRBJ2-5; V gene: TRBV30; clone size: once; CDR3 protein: CAWSRGETQYF; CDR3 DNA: TGTGCCTGGAGTCGGGGAGAGACCCAGTACTTC
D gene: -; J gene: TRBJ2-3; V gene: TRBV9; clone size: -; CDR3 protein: CASSVEGSGPDTQYF; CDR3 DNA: TGTGCCAGCAGCGTGGAGGGATCAGGGCCAGATACGCAGTATTTT
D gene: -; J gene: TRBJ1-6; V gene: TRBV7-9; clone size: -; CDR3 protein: CASSLAPGVRSPLHF; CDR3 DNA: TGTGCCAGCAGCTTAGCGCCGGGGGTAAGGTCACCCCTCCACTTT
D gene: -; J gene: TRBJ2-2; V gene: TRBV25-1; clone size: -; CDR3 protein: CASSELDQDTGELFF; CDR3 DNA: TGTGCCAGCAGTGAATTAGACCAGGACACCGGGGAGCTGTTTTTT
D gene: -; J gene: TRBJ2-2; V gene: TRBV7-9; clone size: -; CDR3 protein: CASSQTAGPGELFF; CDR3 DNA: TGTGCCAGCAGCCAAACCGCAGGGCCCGGGGAGCTGTTTTTT
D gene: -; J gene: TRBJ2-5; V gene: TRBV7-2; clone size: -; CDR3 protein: CASSLGLRQETQYF; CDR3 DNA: TGTGCCAGCAGCTTGGGACTCCGCCAAGAGACCCAGTACTTC
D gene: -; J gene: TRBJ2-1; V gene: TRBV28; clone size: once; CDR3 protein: CASCSGGQYNEQFF; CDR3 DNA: TGTGCCAGCTGTTCGGGTGGTCAGTACAATGAGCAGTTCTTC
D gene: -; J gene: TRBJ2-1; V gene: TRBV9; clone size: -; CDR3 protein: CASSTPGRVAPNEQFF; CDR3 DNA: TGTGCCAGCAGCACCCCCGGCAGGGTAGCCCCCAATGAGCAGTTCTTC
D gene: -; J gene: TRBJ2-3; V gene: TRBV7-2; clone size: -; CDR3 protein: CASSIAGGTDTQYF; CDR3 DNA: TGTGCCAGCAGCATAGCCGGGGGCACAGATACGCAGTATTTT
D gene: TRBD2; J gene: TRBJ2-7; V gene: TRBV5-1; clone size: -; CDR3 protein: CASSFGLTSVSYEQYF; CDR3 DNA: TGCGCCAGCAGCTTCGGACTGACTAGCGTCTCCTACGAGCAGTACTTC
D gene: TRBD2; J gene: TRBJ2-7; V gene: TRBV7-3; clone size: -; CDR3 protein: CASSRSGDLYEQYF; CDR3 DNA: TGTGCCAGCAGCCGTAGCGGGGACCTCTACGAGCAGTACTTC
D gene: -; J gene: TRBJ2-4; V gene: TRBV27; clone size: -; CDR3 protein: CASSLGTGGNIQYF; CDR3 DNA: -
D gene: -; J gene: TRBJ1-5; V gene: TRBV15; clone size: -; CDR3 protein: CATSSGQGRNQPQHF; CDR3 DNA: TGTGCCACCAGCAGTGGTCAGGGGCGCAATCAGCCCCAGCATTTT
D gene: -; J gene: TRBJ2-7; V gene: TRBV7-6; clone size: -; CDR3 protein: CASSLARAENSYEQYF; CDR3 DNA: TGTGCCAGCAGCTTAGCCAGGGCGGAGAATTCCTACGAGCAGTACTTC
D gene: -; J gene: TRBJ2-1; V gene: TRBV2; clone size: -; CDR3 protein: CASSGLVGNEQFF; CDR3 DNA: TGTGCCAGCAGTGGACTAGTGGGGAATGAGCAGTTCTTC